These T cell receptor beta chains were read from a single sample in a study of T-cell reconstitution after alpha-beta-depleted transplantation in children. TCRdb re-called the PCR reads through MiXCR, storing one row per CDR3 protein. The data show 200,000 to 300,000 distinct CDR3 sequences, with about a quarter seen just once and roughly 2.7% held by the top ten. This specimen was PBMCs, taken before TCRalphabeta/CD19-depleted stem cell transplant. Receptors originate from a girl aged 2-10 years with Fanconi anemia, due to receive a stem cell transplant. CDR3s include the opening cysteine and the closing phenylalanine or tryptophan. A D gene is named only where the DNA matches it firmly. Clone size, where shown, is once, few, many, or a class for clones that have expanded.

d_call	j_call	v_call	clone_size	cdr3_aa	cdr3_nt
.	TRBJ2-7	TRBV20-1	many	CSARGWLLPLGEQYF	TGCAGTGCTAGAGGATGGTTACTTCCACTCGGCGAGCAGTACTTC
.	TRBJ2-6	TRBV29-1	many	CSVGGHTDSGANVLTF	TGCAGCGTTGGGGGACACACTGACTCTGGGGCCAACGTCCTGACTTTC
.	TRBJ2-7	TRBV27	many	CASSWARGYEQYF	TGTGCCAGCAGTTGGGCCAGGGGATACGAGCAGTACTTC
TRBD2	TRBJ2-1	TRBV7-3	.	CASSLIPTSGGYNEQFF	TGTGCCAGCAGCTTAATTCCCACTAGCGGGGGGTACAATGAGCAGTTCTTC
.	TRBJ2-1	TRBV7-6	.	CASSFEPGTFVGEQFF	TGTGCCAGCAGCTTTGAGCCCGGGACTTTTGTTGGGGAGCAGTTCTTC
TRBD2	TRBJ2-7	TRBV13	once	CASSLRGDYEQYF	TGTGCCAGCAGCCTTCGGGGGGACTACGAGCAGTACTTC
TRBD2	TRBJ2-3	TRBV20-1	.	CSARDPRLAGGPDTDTQYF	TGCAGTGCTAGAGATCCGAGACTAGCGGGAGGGCCTGACACAGATACGCAGTATTTT
.	TRBJ2-7	TRBV5-1	many	CASSLHIPGGPVYEQYF	TGCGCCAGCAGCTTACATATACCCGGAGGGCCGGTATACGAGCAGTACTTC
TRBD1	TRBJ2-7	TRBV12-3/TRBV12-4	.	CASSPDRVRNEQYF	TGTGCCAGCAGTCCGGACAGGGTAAGGAACGAGCAGTACTTC
.	TRBJ1-2	TRBV6-5	many	CASSYTGSVGYGYTF	TGTGCCAGCAGTTACACGGGGAGTGTGGGCTATGGCTACACCTTC
TRBD1	TRBJ2-7	TRBV28	.	CASSSWTGSSYEQYF	TGTGCCAGCAGTTCCTGGACAGGGAGCTCCTACGAGCAGTACTTC
.	TRBJ2-7	TRBV12-3/TRBV12-4	many	CASSFDGGSYEQYF	TGTGCCAGCAGTTTCGATGGGGGCTCCTACGAGCAGTACTTC
.	TRBJ2-1	TRBV29-1	many	CSVELGGNEQFF	TGCAGCGTTGAACTTGGGGGAAATGAGCAGTTCTTC
TRBD1	TRBJ2-3	TRBV13	many	CASSLETGGTDTQYF	TGTGCCAGCAGCTTAGAGACAGGGGGCACAGATACGCAGTATTTT
TRBD1	TRBJ2-5	TRBV29-1	many	CSVARTGGQETQYF	TGCAGCGTTGCCCGGACAGGCGGACAAGAGACCCAGTACTTC
TRBD1	TRBJ1-2	TRBV6-1	few	CASTRRETGTGPVDYTF	TGTGCCAGCACCCGAAGAGAAACCGGGACAGGCCCTGTAGATTACACCTTC
TRBD2	TRBJ2-4	TRBV29-1	many	CSVQGASGRLAKNIQYF	TGCAGCGTTCAGGGGGCTAGCGGGAGGTTGGCCAAAAACATTCAGTACTTC
TRBD2	TRBJ2-7	TRBV4-2	.	CASSQERAGGSYEQYF	TGTGCCAGCAGCCAAGAGAGGGCGGGAGGATCCTACGAGCAGTACTTC
.	TRBJ2-2	TRBV5-1	few	CASSVDSTGELFF	TGCGCCAGCAGCGTAGACAGCACCGGGGAGCTGTTTTTT
.	TRBJ2-2	TRBV12-3/TRBV12-4	many	CASSPRGRNTGELFF	TGTGCCAGCAGTCCCCGGGGGCGCAACACCGGGGAGCTGTTTTTT
TRBD2	TRBJ2-7	TRBV20-1	.	CSVPGGSSYEQYF	TGCAGTGTCCCGGGGGGGAGCTCCTACGAGCAGTACTTC
.	TRBJ1-2	TRBV27	.	CASSGGLGYTF	TGTGCCAGCAGTGGGGGACTTGGCTACACCTTC
.	TRBJ2-1	TRBV20-1	few	CSASASYNEQFF	TGCAGTGCTAGCGCCTCCTACAATGAGCAGTTCTTC
.	TRBJ2-5	TRBV4-2	many	CASSPSRELETQYF	TGTGCCAGCAGCCCTTCCCGGGAATTAGAGACCCAGTACTTC
TRBD1	TRBJ2-3	TRBV20-1	.	CSATTRTGGTDTQYF	TGCAGTGCTACCACTAGAACAGGGGGCACAGATACGCAGTATTTT
.	TRBJ2-7	TRBV9	few	CASSPGGLGTEQYF	TGTGCCAGCAGCCCAGGGGGACTAGGTACGGAGCAGTACTTC
.	TRBJ1-3	TRBV29-1	.	CSVAQGTAGNTIYF	TGCAGCGTTGCGCAGGGAACGGCTGGAAACACCATATATTTT
TRBD2	TRBJ2-7	TRBV20-1	many	CSASWVAGPSYEQYF	TGCAGTGCTAGTTGGGTAGCGGGTCCATCCTACGAGCAGTACTTC
.	TRBJ2-1	TRBV29-1	few	CSVAARFPEQFF	TGCAGCGTTGCAGCCCGTTTTCCTGAGCAGTTCTTC
.	TRBJ2-7	TRBV7-2	few	CASSLLRESYEQYF	TGTGCCAGCAGCTTATTGCGAGAGTCCTACGAGCAGTACTTC
TRBD2	TRBJ2-3	TRBV12-3/TRBV12-4	many	CASSSLASGRDPQYF	TGTGCCAGCAGTTCCCTGGCTAGCGGGAGAGACCCGCAGTATTTT
.	TRBJ2-3	TRBV24-1	many	CATSDLLDGASTDTQYF	TGTGCCACCAGTGATTTGCTGGACGGAGCTAGCACAGATACGCAGTATTTT
TRBD1	TRBJ1-3	TRBV9	.	CASSTGDSANTIYF	TGTGCCAGCAGCACGGGGGACAGTGCAAACACCATATATTTT
.	TRBJ2-1	TRBV6-5	many	CASSNDLAYKGEQFF	TGTGCCAGCAGCAACGACCTAGCGTACAAGGGTGAGCAGTTCTTC
.	TRBJ2-1	TRBV2	many	CASITNEQFF	TGTGCCAGCATCACGAATGAGCAGTTCTTC
.	TRBJ1-4	TRBV7-2	once	CASSLDFSLNEKLFF	TGTGCCAGCAGCTTAGATTTCAGTCTCAATGAAAAACTGTTTTTT
.	TRBJ2-5	TRBV20-1	few	CSASPTGETQYF	TGCAGTGCTAGTCCCACGGGAGAGACCCAGTACTTC
TRBD1	TRBJ1-2	TRBV20-1	.	CSARGPPGQTLRYGYTF	TGCAGTGCTAGAGGCCCACCGGGACAGACCCTTCGCTATGGCTACACCTTC
TRBD1	TRBJ1-1	TRBV5-1	.	CASSSRTGVNTEAFF	TGCGCCAGCAGCTCTAGGACAGGAGTGAACACTGAAGCTTTCTTT
.	TRBJ2-7	TRBV11-2	many	CASSSRIEGPTAEQYF	TGTGCCAGCAGCTCCCGAATAGAGGGGCCTACCGCCGAGCAGTACTTC
TRBD2	TRBJ2-1	TRBV6-1	many	CASTRTSGISNEQFF	TGTGCCAGCACCAGGACTAGCGGGATATCTAATGAGCAGTTCTTC
TRBD1	TRBJ2-7	TRBV7-9	.	CASSLEARTGVGEQYF	TGTGCCAGCAGCTTAGAAGCGCGGACAGGGGTAGGCGAGCAGTACTTC
.	TRBJ2-7	TRBV5-1	.	CASSLVAASSRYEQYF	TGCGCCAGCAGCTTGGTCGCGGCCAGCTCAAGGTACGAGCAGTACTTC
TRBD2	TRBJ2-2	TRBV20-1	many	CSASGGRVAGELFF	TGCAGTGCTAGCGGAGGGAGGGTTGCCGGGGAGCTGTTTTTT
.	TRBJ1-5	TRBV21-1	.	CASSKGREGKNQPQHF	TGTGCCAGCAGCAAAGGGCGCGAGGGTAAAAATCAGCCCCAGCATTTT
.	TRBJ1-1	TRBV29-1	.	CSVVASTEAFF	TGCAGCGTTGTTGCTAGCACTGAAGCTTTCTTT
TRBD1	TRBJ1-2	TRBV3-1	.	CASSHLDRGYGYTF	TGTGCCAGCAGCCATCTGGACAGGGGCTATGGCTACACCTTC
.	TRBJ1-1	TRBV5-1	many	CASKGNTEAFF	TGCGCCAGCAAGGGGAACACTGAAGCTTTCTTT
.	TRBJ2-5	TRBV12-3/TRBV12-4	many	CASSFPGQGTQYF	TGTGCCAGCAGTTTCCCAGGGCAAGGAACCCAGTACTTC